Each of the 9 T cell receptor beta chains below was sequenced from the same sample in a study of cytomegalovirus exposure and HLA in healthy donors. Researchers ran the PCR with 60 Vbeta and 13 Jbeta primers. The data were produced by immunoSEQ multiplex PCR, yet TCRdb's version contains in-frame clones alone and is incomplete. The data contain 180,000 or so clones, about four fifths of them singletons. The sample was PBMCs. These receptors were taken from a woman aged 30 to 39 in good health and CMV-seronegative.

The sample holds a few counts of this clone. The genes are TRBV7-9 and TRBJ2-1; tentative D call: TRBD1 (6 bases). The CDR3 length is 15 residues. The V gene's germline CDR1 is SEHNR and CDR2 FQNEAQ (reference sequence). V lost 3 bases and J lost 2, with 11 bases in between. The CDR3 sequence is CASSFSRGTYNEQFF. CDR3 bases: TGTGCCAGCAGCTTTTCCAGGGGAACCTACAATGAGCAGTTCTTC.

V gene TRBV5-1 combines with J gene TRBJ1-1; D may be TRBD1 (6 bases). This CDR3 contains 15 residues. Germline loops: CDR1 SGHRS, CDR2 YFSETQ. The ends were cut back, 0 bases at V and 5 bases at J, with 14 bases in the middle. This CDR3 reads CASSLESQGWTEAFF. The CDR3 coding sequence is TGCGCCAGCAGCTTGGAGTCGCAGGGGTGGACTGAAGCTTTCTTT. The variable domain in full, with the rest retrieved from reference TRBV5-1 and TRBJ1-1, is KAGVTQTPRYLIKTRGQQVTLSCSPISGHRSVSWYQQTPGQGLQFLFEYFSETQRNKGNFPGRFSGRQFSNSRSEMNVSTLELGDSALYLCASSLESQGWTEAFFGQGTRLTVV.

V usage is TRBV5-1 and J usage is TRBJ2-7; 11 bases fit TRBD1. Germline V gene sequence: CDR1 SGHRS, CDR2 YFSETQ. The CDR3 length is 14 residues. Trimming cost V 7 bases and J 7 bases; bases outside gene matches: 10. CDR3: CASAPGTGGEEQYF. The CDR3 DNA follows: TGCGCCAGCGCTCCCGGGACAGGGGGTGAAGAGCAGTACTTC. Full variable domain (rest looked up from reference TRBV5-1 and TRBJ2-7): KAGVTQTPRYLIKTRGQQVTLSCSPISGHRSVSWYQQTPGQGLQFLFEYFSETQRNKGNFPGRFSGRQFSNSRSEMNVSTLELGDSALYLCASAPGTGGEEQYFGPGTRLTVT.

The CDR3 loop reads CASSLELAEANEQFF. DNA of the CDR3: TGCGCCAGCAGCTTGGAGCTAGCGGAGGCCAATGAGCAGTTCTTC. The V and J genes are TRBV5-1 and TRBJ2-1, with TRBD2 matching 7 bases. V gave up 0 bases and J gave up 6 bases; unmatched junction bases: 6. There are 15 residues in the CDR3. Germline lookup yields CDR1 SGHRS and CDR2 YFSETQ. Filled out from reference TRBV5-1 and TRBJ2-1, the complete variable domain reads KAGVTQTPRYLIKTRGQQVTLSCSPISGHRSVSWYQQTPGQGLQFLFEYFSETQRNKGNFPGRFSGRQFSNSRSEMNVSTLELGDSALYLCASSLELAEANEQFFGPGTRLTVL.

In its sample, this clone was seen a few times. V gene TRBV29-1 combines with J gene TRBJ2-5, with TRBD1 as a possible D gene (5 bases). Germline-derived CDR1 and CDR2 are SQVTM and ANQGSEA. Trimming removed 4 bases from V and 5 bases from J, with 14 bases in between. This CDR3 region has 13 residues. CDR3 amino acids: CSVGRRDGETQYF. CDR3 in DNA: TGCAGCGTTGGTCGCAGGGATGGGGAGACCCAGTACTTC.

CDR3 DNA: TGTGCCAGCAACCCGAGCCAGGAGGCGTCACCCCTCCACTTT. This encodes CASNPSQEASPLHF. V is TRBV2 and J is TRBJ1-6; unclear D gene. Trimming stripped 7 bases from V and 10 bases from J, with 17 bases between. The CDR3 sequence is 14 residues long. In germline, CDR1 is SNHLY, CDR2 FYNNEI. The whole variable domain, remainder taken from reference TRBV2 and TRBJ1-6, is EPEVTQTPSHQVTQMGQEVILRCVPISNHLYFYWYRQILGQKVEFLVSFYNNEISEKSEIFDDQFSVERPDGSNFTLKIRSTKLEDSAMYFCASNPSQEASPLHFGNGTRLTVT.

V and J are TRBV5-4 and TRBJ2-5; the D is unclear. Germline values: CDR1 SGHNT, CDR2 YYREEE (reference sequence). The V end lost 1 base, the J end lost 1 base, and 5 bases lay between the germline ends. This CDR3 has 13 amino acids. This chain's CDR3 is CASSLRVQETQYF. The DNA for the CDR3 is TGTGCCAGCAGCTTGCGAGTCCAAGAGACCCAGTACTTC.

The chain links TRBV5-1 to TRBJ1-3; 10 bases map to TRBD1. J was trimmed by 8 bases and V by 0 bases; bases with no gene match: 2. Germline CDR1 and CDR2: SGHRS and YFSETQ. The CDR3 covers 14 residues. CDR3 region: CASSLGQGADTIYF. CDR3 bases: TGCGCCAGCAGCTTGGGACAGGGGGCGGACACCATATATTTT.

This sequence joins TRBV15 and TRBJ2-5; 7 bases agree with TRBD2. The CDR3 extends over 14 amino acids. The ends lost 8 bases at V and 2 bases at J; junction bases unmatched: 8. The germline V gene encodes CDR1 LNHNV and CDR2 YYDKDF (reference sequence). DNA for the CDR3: TGTGCCACCGGAGCGGGGATTCGGCAAGAGACCCAGTACTTC. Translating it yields CATGAGIRQETQYF.